This is a list of T cell receptor beta chains from one sample in a study of regulatory T cells in long-lasting Graves disease. TCRdb itself ran the multiplex PCR reads through MiXCR, one entry per CDR3 protein. The sample shows 540,000 or so distinct CDR3 sequences, roughly 14% of them seen only once. Separately, the same data were catalogued under a study of T cells in Graves' hyperthyroidism and ophthalmopathy.

This specimen was peripheral blood mononuclear cells (PBMCs), taken at new diagnosis, from a patient treated with antithyroid drugs. The receptors shown here come from a man aged 25 to 45 with Graves disease. Each CDR3 is given with its conserved first and last residue. The D gene is left open where the match is weak.

CDR3 length	V gene	D gene	J gene	CDR3 protein
14	TRBV9	-	TRBJ1-4	CASSVATTGGKLFF
16	TRBV2	-	TRBJ1-5	CASRFGARNSNQPQHF
15	TRBV19	-	TRBJ2-7	CASSMSTGGPYEQYF
14	TRBV6-1	-	TRBJ1-2	CASSERQEDYGYTF
15	TRBV12-3/TRBV12-4	-	TRBJ1-4	CASRSNPISNEKLFF
15	TRBV3-1	-	TRBJ2-7	CASSESLGLSYEQYF
19	TRBV12-3/TRBV12-4	TRBD2	TRBJ2-1	CAGSLAVGSGRARLDEQFF
14	TRBV28	-	TRBJ1-6	CASSLTGRYSPLHF
14	TRBV11-1	TRBD2	-	CASSSSGRENEQFF
13	TRBV27	-	TRBJ2-7	CASSLKGVYEQYF
13	TRBV9	-	TRBJ2-7	CASSVAALGEQYF
15	TRBV6-1	TRBD1	TRBJ2-7	CASSPDRGREYEQYF
13	TRBV24-1	-	TRBJ2-1	CATSDWEVVEQFF
16	TRBV6-2/TRBV6-3	-	TRBJ1-3	CASSYSPTGSGNTIYF
15	TRBV6-1	TRBD1	TRBJ2-1	CASSQTGGANNEQFF
16	TRBV18	-	TRBJ2-1	CASSPDFGGPGGEQFF
18	TRBV20-1	-	TRBJ2-6	CSARITGGYPSGANVLTF
15	TRBV2	-	TRBJ2-5	CASSEGRMNGETQYF
17	TRBV27	TRBD1	TRBJ2-2	CASSPGTGDPNTGELFF
15	TRBV5-1	TRBD2	TRBJ2-3	CASSELAGVADTQYF
13	TRBV2	TRBD1	TRBJ2-7	CASSSDRTYEQYF
15	TRBV20-1	TRBD1	TRBJ1-4	CSASRQGATNEKLFF
13	TRBV20-1	-	TRBJ1-1	CSARDSGDTEAFF
13	TRBV6-4	TRBD2	TRBJ2-7	CARPLAGGGEQYF
11	TRBV3-1	-	TRBJ2-7	CASRQRLEQYF
17	TRBV5-1	TRBD1	TRBJ2-7	CASSLVQQGEFSYEQYF
14	TRBV7-3	-	TRBJ2-1	CASSLTTDYNEQFF
17	TRBV12-3/TRBV12-4	TRBD1	TRBJ1-5	CASSLKGGMGGNQPQHF
14	TRBV29-1	TRBD2	TRBJ2-7	CSVPEASGRREQYF
13	TRBV5-4	TRBD1	TRBJ1-1	CASSYDRDPEAFF
19	TRBV12-3/TRBV12-4	TRBD2	TRBJ2-3	CASSPTSGRQFSKADTQYF
13	TRBV7-6	-	TRBJ2-7	CASSLAVRSEQYF
16	TRBV5-1	-	TRBJ2-5	CASSLGLAQGEETQYF
16	TRBV28	TRBD1	TRBJ2-1	CASSLWGQGSGNEQFF
14	TRBV12-3/TRBV12-4	-	TRBJ2-1	CASRTQGSYNEQFF
16	TRBV5-1	-	TRBJ1-5	CASSLGLEKSNQPQHF
14	TRBV29-1	-	TRBJ2-5	CSAAGTSEEETQYF